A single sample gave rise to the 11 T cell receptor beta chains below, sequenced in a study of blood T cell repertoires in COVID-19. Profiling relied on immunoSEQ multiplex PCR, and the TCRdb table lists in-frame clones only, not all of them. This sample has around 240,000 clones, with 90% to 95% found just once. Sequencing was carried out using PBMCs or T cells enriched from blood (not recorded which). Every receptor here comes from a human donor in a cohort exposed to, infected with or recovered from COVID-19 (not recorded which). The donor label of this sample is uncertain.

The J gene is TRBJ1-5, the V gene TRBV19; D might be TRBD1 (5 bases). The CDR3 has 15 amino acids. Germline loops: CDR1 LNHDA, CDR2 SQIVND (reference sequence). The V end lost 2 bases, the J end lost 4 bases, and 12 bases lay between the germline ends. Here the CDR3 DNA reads TGTGCCAGTAGTATATGGGCAGGGATTAATCAGCCCCAGCATTTT. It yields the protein CASSIWAGINQPQHF.

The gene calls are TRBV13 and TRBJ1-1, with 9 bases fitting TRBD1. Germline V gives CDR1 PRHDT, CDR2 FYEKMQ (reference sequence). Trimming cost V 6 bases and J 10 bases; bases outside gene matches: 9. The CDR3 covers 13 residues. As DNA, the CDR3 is TGTGCCAGCAGTTGGGACAGGGTACGGGGAGCTTTCTTT. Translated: CASSWDRVRGAFF.

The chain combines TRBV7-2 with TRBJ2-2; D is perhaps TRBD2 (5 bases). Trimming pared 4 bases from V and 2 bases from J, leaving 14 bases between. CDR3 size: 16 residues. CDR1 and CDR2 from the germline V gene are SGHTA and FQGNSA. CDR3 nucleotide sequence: TGTGCCAGCAGCTCCGCCCGGACTGAAAACACCGGGGAGCTGTTTTTT. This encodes CASSSARTENTGELFF.

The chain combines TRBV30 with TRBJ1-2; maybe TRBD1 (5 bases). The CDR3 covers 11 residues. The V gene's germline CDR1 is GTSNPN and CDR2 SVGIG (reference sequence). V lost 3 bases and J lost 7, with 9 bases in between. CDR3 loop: CAWSSGAGYTF. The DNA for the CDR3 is TGTGCCTGGAGCAGCGGGGCTGGCTACACCTTC.

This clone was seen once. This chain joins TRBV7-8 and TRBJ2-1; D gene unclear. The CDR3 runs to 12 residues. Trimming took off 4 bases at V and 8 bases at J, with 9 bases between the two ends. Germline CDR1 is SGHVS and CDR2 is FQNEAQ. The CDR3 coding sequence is TGTGCCAGCAGCTGGCCCCTCTATGAGCAGTTCTTC. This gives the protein CASSWPLYEQFF.

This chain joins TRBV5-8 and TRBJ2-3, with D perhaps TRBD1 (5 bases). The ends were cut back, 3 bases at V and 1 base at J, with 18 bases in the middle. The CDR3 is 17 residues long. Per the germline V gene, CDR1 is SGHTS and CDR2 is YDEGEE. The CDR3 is CASSSGSPGRGTDTQYF. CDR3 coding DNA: TGTGCCAGCAGCTCAGGTTCTCCAGGCAGGGGCACAGATACGCAGTATTTT.

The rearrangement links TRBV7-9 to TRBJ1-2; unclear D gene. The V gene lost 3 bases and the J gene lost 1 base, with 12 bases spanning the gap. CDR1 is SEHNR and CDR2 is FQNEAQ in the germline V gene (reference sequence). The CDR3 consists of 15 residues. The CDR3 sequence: CASSFPVPLNYGYTF. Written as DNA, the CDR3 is TGTGCCAGCAGCTTTCCCGTCCCTCTTAACTATGGCTACACCTTC.

The CDR3, as DNA: TGCGCCAGCAGCCAACGGTCAACTAATGAAAAACTGTTTTTT. It yields the protein CASSQRSTNEKLFF. The chain employs TRBV4-1 and TRBJ1-4; D call uncertain. The V gene lost 2 bases and the J gene lost 0 bases, with 4 bases spanning the gap. The CDR3 runs 14 residues. The germline gives CDR1 MGHRA, CDR2 YSYEKL.

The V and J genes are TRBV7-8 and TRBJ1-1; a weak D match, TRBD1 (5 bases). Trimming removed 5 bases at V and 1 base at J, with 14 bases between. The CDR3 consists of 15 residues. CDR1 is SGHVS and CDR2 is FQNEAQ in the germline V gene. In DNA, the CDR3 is TGTGCCAGCAGCCTCTCAATCCAGGGGAACACTGAAGCTTTCTTT. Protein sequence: CASSLSIQGNTEAFF.

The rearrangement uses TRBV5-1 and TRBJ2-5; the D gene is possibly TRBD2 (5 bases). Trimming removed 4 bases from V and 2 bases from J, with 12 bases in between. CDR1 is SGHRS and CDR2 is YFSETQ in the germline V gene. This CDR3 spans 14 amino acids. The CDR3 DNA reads TGCGCCAGCAGCCCCTCGGGGTTTCAAGAGACCCAGTACTTC. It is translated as CASSPSGFQETQYF.

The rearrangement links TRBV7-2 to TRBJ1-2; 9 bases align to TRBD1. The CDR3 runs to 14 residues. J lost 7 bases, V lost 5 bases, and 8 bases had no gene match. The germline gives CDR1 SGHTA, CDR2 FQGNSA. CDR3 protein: CASSPGTGWLGYTF. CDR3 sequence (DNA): TGTGCCAGCAGCCCCGGGACAGGGTGGCTTGGCTACACCTTC.